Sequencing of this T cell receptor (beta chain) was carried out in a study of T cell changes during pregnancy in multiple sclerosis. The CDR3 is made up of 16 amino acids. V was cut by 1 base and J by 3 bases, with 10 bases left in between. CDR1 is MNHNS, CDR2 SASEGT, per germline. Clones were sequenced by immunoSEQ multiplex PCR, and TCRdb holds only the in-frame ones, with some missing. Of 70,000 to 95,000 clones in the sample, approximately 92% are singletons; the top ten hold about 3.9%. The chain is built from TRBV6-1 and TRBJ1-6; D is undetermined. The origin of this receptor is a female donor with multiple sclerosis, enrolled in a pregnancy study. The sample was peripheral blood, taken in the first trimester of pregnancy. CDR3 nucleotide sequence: TGTGCCAGCAGTGAAGTAGAGGCAATCTATAATTCACCCCTCCACTTT. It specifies CASSEVEAIYNSPLHF.